This T cell receptor (beta chain) derives from a study of T cell responses to AZD1222 COVID-19 vaccine. Notes on the study in general: Two AZD1222 doses significantly raised spike-specific TCR breadth and depth over controls.

This clone was seen once. The antigen remains undetermined. The data were produced by immunoSEQ multiplex PCR, yet TCRdb's version contains in-frame clones alone and is incomplete. The sample carries roughly 200,000 clones, about 89% recorded once. CDR3 length: 18 amino acids. The V and J ends lost 0 bases and 4 bases respectively, with 20 bases between them. Germline values: CDR1 LGHDT, CDR2 YNNKEL (reference sequence). J is TRBJ2-3 and V is TRBV3-1 (or the pseudogene TRBV3-2), with D perhaps matching TRBD1 or TRBD2 (5 bases each). This receptor was taken from an adult who received the AZD1222 COVID-19 vaccine. The sample was peripheral blood, taken 28 days after the second AZD1222 dose. CDR3 nucleotides: TGTGCCAGCAGCCAAGACCAGGGCGGAGGCGGTCGGGCAGATACGCAGTATTTT. This codes for CASSQDQGGGGRADTQYF.